The 7 T cell receptor beta chains given below trace back to one sample, sequenced in a study of CD8 T cells in ankylosing spondylitis. One entry per CDR3 protein, called by TCRdb with MiXCR from the 5' RACE reads. This sample yields some 40,000 distinct CDR3 sequences, of which 10% to 13% are seen a single time; roughly 15% belongs to the top ten. Input material: blood, either unsorted or a sorted T cell fraction (not recorded which). These receptor sequences come from a male donor with ankylosing spondylitis or in good health (not recorded which).

This clonotype was seen ten or more times. The chain combines TRBV6-1 with TRBJ1-5; 8 bases align to TRBD1. V lost 6 bases, J lost 3 bases, and 7 bases stayed unmatched. Germline V gives CDR1 MNHNS, CDR2 SASEGT. This CDR3 has 15 amino acids. CDR3 DNA sequence: TGTGCCAGCAGCCTCGGACAGGGTGACAATCAGCCCCAGCATTTT. Its translation: CASSLGQGDNQPQHF.

This clonotype was detected ten times or more. V gene TRBV5-1 combines with J gene TRBJ2-5, with TRBD1 identical over 11 bases. The CDR3 length is 14 residues. The germline CDR1 and CDR2 sequences are SGHRS and YFSETQ. V lost 3 bases, J lost 4 bases, and 2 bases stayed unmatched. The CDR3 region is CASSSGTGGETQYF. The CDR3 region has the DNA TGCGCCAGCAGCTCCGGGACAGGGGGAGAGACCCAGTACTTC.

In its sample, this clonotype was seen many times. The gene calls are TRBV5-1 and TRBJ2-1; no firm D call. Germline V CDR1 and CDR2: SGHRS, YFSETQ. The CDR3 totals 15 residues. The ends were cut back, 4 bases at V and 2 bases at J, with 13 bases in the middle. The CDR3 DNA reads as TGCGCCAGCAGCCGACCAAGCGTTCCCTACAATGAGCAGTTCTTC. Encoded protein: CASSRPSVPYNEQFF.

This clonotype was counted ten times or more. This sequence joins TRBV5-1 and TRBJ2-7, with 7 bases fitting TRBD1. The ends lost 4 bases at V and 7 bases at J; junction bases unmatched: 14. The CDR3 has 15 residues. From germline, CDR1 is SGHRS and CDR2 YFSETQ. CDR3 in DNA: TGCGCCAGCAGCCTCGAGCCAGGGGGAATGGGGGAGCAGTACTTC. As protein: CASSLEPGGMGEQYF.

This clonotype was observed a few times. V is TRBV5-1 and J is TRBJ2-1; the D call may be TRBD1 or TRBD2 (6 bases each). Germline CDR1 reads SGHRS; CDR2 reads YFSETQ. The CDR3 sequence is 16 residues long. With 0 bases removed from V and 7 bases from J, the gap between germline ends came to 17 bases. CDR3 sequence: CASSLAPPGAGNEQFF. CDR3 sequence (DNA): TGCGCCAGCAGCTTGGCCCCCCCGGGGGCGGGGAATGAGCAGTTCTTC. Full variable domain (remainder filled in from reference TRBV5-1 and TRBJ2-1): KAGVTQTPRYLIKTRGQQVTLSCSPISGHRSVSWYQQTPGQGLQFLFEYFSETQRNKGNFPGRFSGRQFSNSRSEMNVSTLELGDSALYLCASSLAPPGAGNEQFFGPGTRLTVL.

CDR3 in DNA: TGTGTTAGCAGCGTCACAGGGTTGGGAGAGACCCAGTACTTC. This sequence encodes CVSSVTGLGETQYF. The rearrangement links TRBV9 to TRBJ2-5; D perhaps matches TRBD1 (6 bases). The CDR3 covers 14 residues. Germline CDR1 is SGDLS and CDR2 is YYNGEE. Based on the CDR3 plus reference TRBV9 and TRBJ2-5, the full variable domain is DSGVTQTPKHLITATGQRVTLRCSPRSGDLSVYWYQQSLDQGLQFLIQYYNGEERAKGNILERFSAQQFPDLHSELNLSSLELGDSALYFCVSSVTGLGETQYFGPGTRLLVL.

In its sample, this clonotype was seen many times. The J gene is TRBJ2-5, the V gene TRBV13, with 7 bases fitting TRBD1. The CDR3 consists of 13 residues. Germline V CDR1 and CDR2: PRHDT, FYEKMQ (reference sequence). V lost 4 bases and J lost 4; bases outside the gene matches: 3. CDR3 nucleotides: TGTGCCAGCAGCTCGCGACAGGGAGAGACCCAGTACTTC. Amino acid sequence: CASSSRQGETQYF.